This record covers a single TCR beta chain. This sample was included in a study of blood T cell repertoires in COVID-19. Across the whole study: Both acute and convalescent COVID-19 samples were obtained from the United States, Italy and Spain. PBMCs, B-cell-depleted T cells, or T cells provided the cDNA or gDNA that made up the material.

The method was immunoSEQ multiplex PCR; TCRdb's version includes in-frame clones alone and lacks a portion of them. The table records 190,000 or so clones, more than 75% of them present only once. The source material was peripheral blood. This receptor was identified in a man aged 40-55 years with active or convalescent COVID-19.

Written as DNA, the CDR3 is TGCAGCGTTGACAAGGGGTCCCGACAGCCCCAGCATTTT. It is translated as CSVDKGSRQPQHF. The V and J genes are TRBV29-1 and TRBJ1-5; weak D call: TRBD1 (5 bases). Germline V gene data show CDR1 as SQVTM and CDR2 as ANQGSEA. V was trimmed by 3 bases and J by 7 bases, leaving 13 bases between them. The CDR3 runs to 13 residues. Combining the CDR3 with reference TRBV29-1 and TRBJ1-5 gives the whole variable domain SAVISQKPSRDICQRGTSLTIQCQVDSQVTMMFWYRQQPGQSLTLIATANQGSEATYESGFVIDKFPISRPNLTFSTLTVSNMSPEDSSIYLCSVDKGSRQPQHFGDGTRLSIL.